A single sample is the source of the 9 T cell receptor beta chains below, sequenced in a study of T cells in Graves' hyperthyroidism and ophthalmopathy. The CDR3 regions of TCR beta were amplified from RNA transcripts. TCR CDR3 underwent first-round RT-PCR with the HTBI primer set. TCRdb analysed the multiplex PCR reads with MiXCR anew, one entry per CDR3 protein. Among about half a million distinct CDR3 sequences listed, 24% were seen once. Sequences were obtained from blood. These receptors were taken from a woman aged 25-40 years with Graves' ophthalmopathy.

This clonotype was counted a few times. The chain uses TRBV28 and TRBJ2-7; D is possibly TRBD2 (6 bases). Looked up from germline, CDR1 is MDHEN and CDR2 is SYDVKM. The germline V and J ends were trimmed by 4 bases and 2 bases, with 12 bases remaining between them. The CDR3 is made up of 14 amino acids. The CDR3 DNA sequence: TGTGCCAGCAGTTCGAGACTAGGCCCCTACGAGCAGTACTTC. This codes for CASSSRLGPYEQYF. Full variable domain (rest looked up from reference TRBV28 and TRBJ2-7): DVKVTQSSRYLVKRTGEKVFLECVQDMDHENMFWYRQDPGLGLRLIYFSYDVKMKEKGDIPEGYSVSREKKERFSLILESASTNQTSMYLCASSSRLGPYEQYFGPGTRLTVT.

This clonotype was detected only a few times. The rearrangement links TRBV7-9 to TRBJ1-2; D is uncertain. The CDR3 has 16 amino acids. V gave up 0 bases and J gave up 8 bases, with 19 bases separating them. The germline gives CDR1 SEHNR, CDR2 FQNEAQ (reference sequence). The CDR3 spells CASSLAGTDPGKGYTF. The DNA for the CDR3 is TGTGCCAGCAGCTTAGCCGGAACCGACCCTGGGAAAGGCTACACCTTC.

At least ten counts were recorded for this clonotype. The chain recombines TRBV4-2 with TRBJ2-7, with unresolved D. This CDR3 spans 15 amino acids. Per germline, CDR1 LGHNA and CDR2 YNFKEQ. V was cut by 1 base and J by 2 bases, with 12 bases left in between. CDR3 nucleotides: TGTGCCAGCAGCCAAGGCGACGGGCCCACCTACGAGCAGTACTTC. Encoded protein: CASSQGDGPTYEQYF.

This CDR3 reads CSAGKSGSRYEQYF. The CDR3, as DNA: TGCAGTGCTGGGAAGAGCGGGAGCCGCTACGAGCAGTACTTC. The V and J genes are TRBV20-1 and TRBJ2-7, with 8 bases that match TRBD2. J was trimmed by 3 bases and V by 5 bases; bases with no gene match: 9. Germline V gene lookup returns CDR1 DFQATT and CDR2 SNEGSKA (reference sequence). This CDR3 contains 14 residues.

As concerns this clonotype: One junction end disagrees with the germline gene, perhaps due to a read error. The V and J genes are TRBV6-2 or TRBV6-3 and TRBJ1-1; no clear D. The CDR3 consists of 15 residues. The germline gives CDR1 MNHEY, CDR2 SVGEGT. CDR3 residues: CASSMWSRVNTEPFF. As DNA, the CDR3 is TGTGCCAGCAGCATGTGGAGCAGAGTGAACACTGAACCTTTCTTT.

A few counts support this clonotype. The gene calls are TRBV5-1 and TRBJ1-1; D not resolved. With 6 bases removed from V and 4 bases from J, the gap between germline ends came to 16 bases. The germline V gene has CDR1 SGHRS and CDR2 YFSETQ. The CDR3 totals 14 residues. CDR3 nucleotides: TGCGCCAGCAAAAGGGCCTCCGATAGCACTGAAGCTTTCTTT. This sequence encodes CASKRASDSTEAFF. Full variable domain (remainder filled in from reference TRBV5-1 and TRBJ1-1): KAGVTQTPRYLIKTRGQQVTLSCSPISGHRSVSWYQQTPGQGLQFLFEYFSETQRNKGNFPGRFSGRQFSNSRSEMNVSTLELGDSALYLCASKRASDSTEAFFGQGTRLTVV.

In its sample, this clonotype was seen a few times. CDR3: CASSLQTADRPYEQYF. CDR3 coding DNA: TGTGCCAGCAGTTTACAGACAGCGGACCGACCCTACGAGCAGTACTTC. V gene TRBV11-1 combines with J gene TRBJ2-7; D is tentatively TRBD1 or TRBD2 (5 bases each). Trimming pared 6 bases from V and 2 bases from J, leaving 20 bases between. Germline-derived CDR1 and CDR2 are SGHAT and FQDESV (reference sequence). This CDR3 has 16 amino acids. Full variable domain (outside the CDR3, taken from reference TRBV11-1 and TRBJ2-7): EAEVAQSPRYKITEKSQAVAFWCDPISGHATLYWYRQILGQGPELLVQFQDESVVDDSQLPKDRFSAERLKGVDSTLKIQPAELGDSAMYLCASSLQTADRPYEQYFGPGTRLTVT.

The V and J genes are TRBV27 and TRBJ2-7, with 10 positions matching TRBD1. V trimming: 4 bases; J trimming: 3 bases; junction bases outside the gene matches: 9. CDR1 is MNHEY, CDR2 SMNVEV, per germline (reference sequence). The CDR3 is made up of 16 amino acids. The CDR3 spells CASSSLSGTGDYEQYF. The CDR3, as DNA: TGTGCCAGCAGTTCCCTTTCCGGGACAGGGGACTACGAGCAGTACTTC.

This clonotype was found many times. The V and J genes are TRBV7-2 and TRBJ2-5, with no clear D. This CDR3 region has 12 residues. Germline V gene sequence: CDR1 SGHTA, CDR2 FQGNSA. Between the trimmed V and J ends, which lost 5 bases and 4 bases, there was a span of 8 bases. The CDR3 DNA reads TGTGCCAGCAGCCTTGACATAGAGACCCAGTACTTC. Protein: CASSLDIETQYF.